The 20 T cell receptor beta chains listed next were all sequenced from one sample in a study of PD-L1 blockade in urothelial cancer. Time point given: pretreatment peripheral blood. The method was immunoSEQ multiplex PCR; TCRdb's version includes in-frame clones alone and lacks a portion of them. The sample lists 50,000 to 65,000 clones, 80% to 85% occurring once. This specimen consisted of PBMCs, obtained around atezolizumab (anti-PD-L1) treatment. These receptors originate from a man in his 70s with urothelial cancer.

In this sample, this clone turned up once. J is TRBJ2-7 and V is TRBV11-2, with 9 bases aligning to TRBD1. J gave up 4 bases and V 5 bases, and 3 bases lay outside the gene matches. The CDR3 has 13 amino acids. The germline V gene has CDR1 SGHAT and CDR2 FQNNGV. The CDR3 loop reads CASSPDRGYEQYF. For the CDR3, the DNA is TGTGCCAGCAGCCCGGACAGGGGATACGAGCAGTACTTC.

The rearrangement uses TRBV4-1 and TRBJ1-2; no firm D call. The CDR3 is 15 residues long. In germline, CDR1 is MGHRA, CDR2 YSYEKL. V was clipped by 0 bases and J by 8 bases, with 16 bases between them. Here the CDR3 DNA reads TGCGCCAGCAGCCAAGAAGCATTAACGGAGGCGGGCTACACCTTC. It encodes CASSQEALTEAGYTF.

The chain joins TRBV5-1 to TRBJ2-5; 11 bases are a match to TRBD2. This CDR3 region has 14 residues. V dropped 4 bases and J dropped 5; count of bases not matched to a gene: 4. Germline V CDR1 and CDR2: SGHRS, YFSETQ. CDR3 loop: CASSLAGGLETQYF. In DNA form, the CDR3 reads TGCGCCAGCAGCCTAGCGGGAGGACTTGAGACCCAGTACTTC. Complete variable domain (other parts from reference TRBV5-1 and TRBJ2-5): KAGVTQTPRYLIKTRGQQVTLSCSPISGHRSVSWYQQTPGQGLQFLFEYFSETQRNKGNFPGRFSGRQFSNSRSEMNVSTLELGDSALYLCASSLAGGLETQYFGPGTRLLVL.

The CDR3 loop reads CASSLAAGSGYEQYF. In DNA, the CDR3 is TGTGCCAGCAGCTTAGCGGCCGGTTCCGGGTACGAGCAGTACTTC. The J gene is TRBJ2-7, the V gene TRBV7-9; D is unclear. Germline V lookup: CDR1 SEHNR, CDR2 FQNEAQ (reference sequence). The CDR3 is 15 residues long. V shed 0 bases and J shed 4 bases, with 13 bases lying between them.

Here the CDR3 reads CASSENSGWQPQHF. The CDR3 nucleotides are TGTGCCAGCAGTGAAAATTCAGGGTGGCAGCCCCAGCATTTT. The rearrangement uses TRBV6-1 and TRBJ1-5; D may be TRBD1 (5 bases). V dropped 2 bases and J dropped 7 bases, with 12 bases sitting between them. This CDR3 region has 14 residues. Looked up from germline, CDR1 is MNHNS and CDR2 is SASEGT.

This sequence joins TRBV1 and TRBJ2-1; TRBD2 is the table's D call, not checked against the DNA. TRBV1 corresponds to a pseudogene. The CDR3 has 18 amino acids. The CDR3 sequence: CTSSLWIQLAGPYNEQFF. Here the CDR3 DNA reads TGCACCAGCAGCCTTTGGATTCAGCTAGCGGGGCCCTACAATGAGCAGTTCTTC.

CDR3 DNA sequence: TGCGCCAGCAGCCTTGGGGGCCGGAGGTCCTACGAGCAGTACTTC. Translating gives CASSLGGRRSYEQYF. The V call is TRBV5-1, the J call TRBJ2-7; tentatively, D is TRBD1 (6 bases). CDR1 is SGHRS and CDR2 is YFSETQ in the germline V gene. The CDR3 is 15 amino acids. V was shortened by 4 bases and J by 1 base, with 15 bases between the two germline ends.

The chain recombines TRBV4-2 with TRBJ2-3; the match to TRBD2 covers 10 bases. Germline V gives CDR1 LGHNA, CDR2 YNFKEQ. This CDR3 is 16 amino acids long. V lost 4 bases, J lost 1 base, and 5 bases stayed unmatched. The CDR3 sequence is CASSRSLAGGTDTQYF. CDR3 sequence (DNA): TGTGCCAGCAGCCGCTCTCTAGCGGGGGGCACAGATACGCAGTATTTT.

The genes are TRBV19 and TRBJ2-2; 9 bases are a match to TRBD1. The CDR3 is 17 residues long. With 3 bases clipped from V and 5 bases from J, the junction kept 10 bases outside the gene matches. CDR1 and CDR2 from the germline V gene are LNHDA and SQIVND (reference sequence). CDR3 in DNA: TGTGCCAGTAGTATTTCAAGGGGGACAGGGTTTACCGGGGAGCTGTTTTTT. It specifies CASSISRGTGFTGELFF.

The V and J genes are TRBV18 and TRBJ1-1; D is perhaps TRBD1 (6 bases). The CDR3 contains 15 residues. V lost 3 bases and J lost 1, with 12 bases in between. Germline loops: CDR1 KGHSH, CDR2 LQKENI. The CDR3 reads CASSPITGPNTEAFF. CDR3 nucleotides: TGTGCCAGCTCACCGATTACAGGGCCGAACACTGAAGCTTTCTTT.

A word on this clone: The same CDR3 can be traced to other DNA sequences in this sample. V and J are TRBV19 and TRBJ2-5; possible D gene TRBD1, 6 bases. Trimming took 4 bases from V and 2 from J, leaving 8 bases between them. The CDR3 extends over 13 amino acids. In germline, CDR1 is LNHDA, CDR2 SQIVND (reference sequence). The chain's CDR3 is CASSTDRQETQYF. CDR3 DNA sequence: TGTGCCAGTAGTACGGACAGACAAGAGACCCAGTACTTC.

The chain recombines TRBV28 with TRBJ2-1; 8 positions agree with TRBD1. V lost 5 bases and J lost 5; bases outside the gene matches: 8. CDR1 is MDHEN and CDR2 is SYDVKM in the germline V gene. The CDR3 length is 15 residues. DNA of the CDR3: TGTGCCAGCAGTCTGACAGGGGCGCTCAACAATGAGCAGTTCTTC. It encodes CASSLTGALNNEQFF. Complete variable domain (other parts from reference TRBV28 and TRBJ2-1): DVKVTQSSRYLVKRTGEKVFLECVQDMDHENMFWYRQDPGLGLRLIYFSYDVKMKEKGDIPEGYSVSREKKERFSLILESASTNQTSMYLCASSLTGALNNEQFFGPGTRLTVL.

CDR3: CASSQGPTSGAGDEQFF. For the CDR3, the DNA is TGCGCCAGCAGCCAAGGGCCGACTAGCGGGGCCGGGGATGAGCAGTTCTTC. The genes are TRBV4-1 and TRBJ2-1; 11 positions agree with TRBD2. Trimming took 1 base from V and 8 from J; bases not matched to a gene: 10. CDR1 MGHRA and CDR2 YSYEKL come from the germline V gene. There are 17 residues in the CDR3.

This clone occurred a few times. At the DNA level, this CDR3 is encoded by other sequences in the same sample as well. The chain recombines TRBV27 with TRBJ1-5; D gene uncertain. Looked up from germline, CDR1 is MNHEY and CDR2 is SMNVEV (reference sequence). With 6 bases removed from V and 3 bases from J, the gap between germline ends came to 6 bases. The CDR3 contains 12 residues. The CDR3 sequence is CASSFLNQPQHF. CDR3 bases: TGTGCCAGCAGCTTCCTCAATCAGCCCCAGCATTTT.

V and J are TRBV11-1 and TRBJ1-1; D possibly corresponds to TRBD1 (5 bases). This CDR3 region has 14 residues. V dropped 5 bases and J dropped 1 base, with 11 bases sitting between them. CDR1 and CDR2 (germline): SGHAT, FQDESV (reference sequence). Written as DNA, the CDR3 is TGTGCCAGCAGCCCGAAGACAGAGAACACTGAAGCTTTCTTT. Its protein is CASSPKTENTEAFF.

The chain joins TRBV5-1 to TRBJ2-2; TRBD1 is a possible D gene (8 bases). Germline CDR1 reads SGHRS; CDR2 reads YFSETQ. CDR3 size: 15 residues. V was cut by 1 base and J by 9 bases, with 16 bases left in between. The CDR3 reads CASSLTGGDERELFF. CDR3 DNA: TGCGCCAGCAGCTTGACAGGGGGGGACGAGCGGGAGCTGTTTTTT.

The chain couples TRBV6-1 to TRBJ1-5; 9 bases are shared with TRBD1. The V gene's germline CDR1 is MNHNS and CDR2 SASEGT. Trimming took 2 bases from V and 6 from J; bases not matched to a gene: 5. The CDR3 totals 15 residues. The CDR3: CASSELTGGGQPQHF. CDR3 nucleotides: TGTGCCAGCAGTGAACTAACAGGGGGCGGTCAGCCCCAGCATTTT.

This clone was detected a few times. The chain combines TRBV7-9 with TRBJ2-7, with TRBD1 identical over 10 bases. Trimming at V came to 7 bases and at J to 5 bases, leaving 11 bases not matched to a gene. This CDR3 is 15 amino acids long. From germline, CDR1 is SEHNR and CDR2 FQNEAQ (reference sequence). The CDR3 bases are TGTGCCAGCACCAGAGGACAGGGGGTTCTAAACGAGCAGTACTTC. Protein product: CASTRGQGVLNEQYF.

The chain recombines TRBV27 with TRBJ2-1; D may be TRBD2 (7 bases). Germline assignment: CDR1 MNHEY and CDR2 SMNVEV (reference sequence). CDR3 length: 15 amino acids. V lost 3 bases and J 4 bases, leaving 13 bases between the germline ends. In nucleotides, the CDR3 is TGTGCCAGCAGTTTCGCTCGGGGGGCGTACAATGAGCAGTTCTTC. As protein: CASSFARGAYNEQFF.

Written as DNA, the CDR3 is TGCAGCGCCCGCGTGGGACTAGCGGGGAACACCGGGGAGCTGTTTTTT. Amino acid sequence: CSARVGLAGNTGELFF. The chain employs TRBV29-1 and TRBJ2-2, with 12 bases aligning to TRBD2. The germline V gene encodes CDR1 SQVTM and CDR2 ANQGSEA. Unmatched junction bases numbered 7, after V lost 7 bases and J lost 1 base. The CDR3 extends over 16 amino acids.